The sequence of this T cell receptor (beta chain) was determined in a study of monozygotic twins with inflammatory bowel disease. As concerns this clonotype: Its antigen is undetermined.

TCRdb reprocessed the 5' RACE reads; each CDR3 protein has one entry and no DNA is given. This sample's table has 300,000 to 350,000 distinct CDR3 sequences. The CDR3 loop spans 15 amino acids. Germline lookup yields CDR1 SNHLY and CDR2 FYNNEI. The study's findings and limits: IBD patients share fewer clonotypes with other people than healthy twins do, especially with disease activity.

The clonotype originates from a human donor with ulcerative colitis or Crohn's disease, or a healthy co-twin of an affected twin (not recorded which). Sample: blood. The J gene is TRBJ2-3, the V gene TRBV2. The CDR3 sequence: CASSREMTFTDTQYF.